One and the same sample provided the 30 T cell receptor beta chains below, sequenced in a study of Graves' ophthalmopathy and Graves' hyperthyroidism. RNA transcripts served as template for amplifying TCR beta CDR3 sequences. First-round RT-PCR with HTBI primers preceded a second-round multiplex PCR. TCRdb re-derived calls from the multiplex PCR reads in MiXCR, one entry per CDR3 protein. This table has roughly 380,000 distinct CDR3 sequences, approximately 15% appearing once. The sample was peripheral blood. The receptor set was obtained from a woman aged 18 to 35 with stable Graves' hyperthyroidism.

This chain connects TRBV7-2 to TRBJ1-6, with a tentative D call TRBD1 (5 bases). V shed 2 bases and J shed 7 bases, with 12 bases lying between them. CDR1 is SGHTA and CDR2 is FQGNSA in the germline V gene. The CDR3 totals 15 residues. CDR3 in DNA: TGTGCCAGCAGCTTAATTGGGGGAGGGAATTCACCCCTCCACTTT. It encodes CASSLIGGGNSPLHF.

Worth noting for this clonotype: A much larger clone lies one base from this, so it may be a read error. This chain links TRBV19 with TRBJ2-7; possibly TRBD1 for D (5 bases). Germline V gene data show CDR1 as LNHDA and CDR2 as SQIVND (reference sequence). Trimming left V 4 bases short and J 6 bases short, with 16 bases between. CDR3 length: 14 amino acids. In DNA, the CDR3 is TGTGCCAGTAGTAAGTCAGGGCGAATTGTCGAGCAGTACTTC. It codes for CASSKSGRIVEQYF.

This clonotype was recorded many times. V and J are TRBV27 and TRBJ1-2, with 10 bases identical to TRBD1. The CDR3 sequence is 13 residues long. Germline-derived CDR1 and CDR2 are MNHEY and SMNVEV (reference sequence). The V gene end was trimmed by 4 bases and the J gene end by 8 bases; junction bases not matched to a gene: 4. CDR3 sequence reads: CASSSWTGGGYTF. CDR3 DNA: TGTGCCAGCAGTTCATGGACAGGGGGAGGCTACACCTTC.

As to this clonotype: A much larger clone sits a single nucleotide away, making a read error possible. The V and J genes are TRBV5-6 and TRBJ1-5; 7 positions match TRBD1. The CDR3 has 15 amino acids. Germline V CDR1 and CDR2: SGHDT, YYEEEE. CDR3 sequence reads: CASRRSDRDNQPQRF. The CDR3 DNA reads TGTGCCAGCAGACGAAGTGACAGGGACAATCAGCCCCAGCGTTTT.

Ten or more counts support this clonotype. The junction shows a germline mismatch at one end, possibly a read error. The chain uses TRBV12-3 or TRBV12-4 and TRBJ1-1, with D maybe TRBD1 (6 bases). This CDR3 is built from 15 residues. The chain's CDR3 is CVSSSLRGANTEAFF. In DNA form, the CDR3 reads TGTGTCAGCAGTTCCCTCCGGGGGGCGAACACTGAAGCTTTCTTT.

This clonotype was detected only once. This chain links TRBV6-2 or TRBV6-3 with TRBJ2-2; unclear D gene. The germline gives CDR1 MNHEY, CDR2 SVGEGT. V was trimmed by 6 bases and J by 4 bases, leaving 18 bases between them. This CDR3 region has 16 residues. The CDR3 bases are TGTGCCAGCAGCCCCCCGGGTCTCGAACGCACCGGGGAGCTGTTTTTT. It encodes CASSPPGLERTGELFF.

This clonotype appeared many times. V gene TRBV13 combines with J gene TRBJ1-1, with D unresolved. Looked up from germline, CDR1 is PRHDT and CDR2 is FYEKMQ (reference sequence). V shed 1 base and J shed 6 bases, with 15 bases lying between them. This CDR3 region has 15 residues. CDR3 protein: CASSLVGLRGPEAFF. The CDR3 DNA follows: TGTGCCAGCAGCTTAGTGGGCCTCCGTGGCCCTGAAGCTTTCTTT.

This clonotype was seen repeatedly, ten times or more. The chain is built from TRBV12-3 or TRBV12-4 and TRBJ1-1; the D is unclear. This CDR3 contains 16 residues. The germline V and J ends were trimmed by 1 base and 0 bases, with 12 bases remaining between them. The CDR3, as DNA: TGTGCCAGCAGTTTAGGCCGCGGCTGGTTGAACACTGAAGCTTTCTTT. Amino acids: CASSLGRGWLNTEAFF.

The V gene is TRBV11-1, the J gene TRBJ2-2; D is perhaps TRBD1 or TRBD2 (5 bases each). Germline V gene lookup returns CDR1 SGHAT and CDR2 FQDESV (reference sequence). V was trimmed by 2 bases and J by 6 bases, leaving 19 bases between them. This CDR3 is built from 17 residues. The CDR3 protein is CASSLPPWGIKAGELFF. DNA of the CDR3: TGTGCCAGCAGCTTACCCCCATGGGGGATTAAGGCCGGGGAGCTGTTTTTT.

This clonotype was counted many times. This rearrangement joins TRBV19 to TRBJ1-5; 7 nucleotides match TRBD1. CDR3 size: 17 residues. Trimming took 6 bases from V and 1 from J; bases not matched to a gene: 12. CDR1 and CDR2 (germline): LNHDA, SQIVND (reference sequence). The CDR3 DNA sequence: TGTGCCAGTAGGGCGAGGAAAGGGGGCAGGAGCAATCAGCCCCAGCATTTT. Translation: CASRARKGGRSNQPQHF.

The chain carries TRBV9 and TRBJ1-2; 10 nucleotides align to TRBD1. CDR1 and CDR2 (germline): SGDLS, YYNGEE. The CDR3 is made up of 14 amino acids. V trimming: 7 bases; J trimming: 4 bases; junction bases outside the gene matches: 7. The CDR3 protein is CASGGTGDIYGYTF. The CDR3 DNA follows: TGTGCCAGCGGTGGGACAGGGGATATCTATGGCTACACCTTC.

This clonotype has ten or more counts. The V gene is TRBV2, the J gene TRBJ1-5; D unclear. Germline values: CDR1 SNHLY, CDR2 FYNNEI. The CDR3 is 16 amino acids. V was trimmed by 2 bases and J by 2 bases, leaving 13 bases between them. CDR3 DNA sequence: TGTGCCAGCAGTGAATCTCCGGGGATAGGCAATCAGCCCCAGCATTTT. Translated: CASSESPGIGNQPQHF.

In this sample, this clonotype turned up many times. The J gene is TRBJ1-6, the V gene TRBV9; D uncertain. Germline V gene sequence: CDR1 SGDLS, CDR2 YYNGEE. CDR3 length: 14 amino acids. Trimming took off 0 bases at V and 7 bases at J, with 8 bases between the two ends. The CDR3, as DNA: TGTGCCAGCAGCGTAGGGACGGCCAATTCACCCCTCCACTTT. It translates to CASSVGTANSPLHF.

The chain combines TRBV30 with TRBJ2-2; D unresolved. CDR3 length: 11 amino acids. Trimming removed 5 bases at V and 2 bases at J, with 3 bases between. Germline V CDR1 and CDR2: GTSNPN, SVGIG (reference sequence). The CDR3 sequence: CAWFNTGELFF. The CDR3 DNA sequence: TGTGCCTGGTTTAACACCGGGGAGCTGTTTTTT. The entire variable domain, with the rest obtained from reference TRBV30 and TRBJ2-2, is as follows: SQTIHQWPATLVQPVGSPLSLECTVEGTSNPNLYWYRQAAGRGLQLLFYSVGIGQISSEVPQNLSASRPQDRQFILSSKKLLLSDSGFYLCAWFNTGELFFGEGSRLTVL.

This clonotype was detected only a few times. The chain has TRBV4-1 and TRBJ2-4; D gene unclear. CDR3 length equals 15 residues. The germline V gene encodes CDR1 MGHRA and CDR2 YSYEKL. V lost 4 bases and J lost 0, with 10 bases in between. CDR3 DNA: TGCGCCAGCAGCCCGACTTTACTAGCCAAAAACATTCAGTACTTC. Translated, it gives CASSPTLLAKNIQYF.

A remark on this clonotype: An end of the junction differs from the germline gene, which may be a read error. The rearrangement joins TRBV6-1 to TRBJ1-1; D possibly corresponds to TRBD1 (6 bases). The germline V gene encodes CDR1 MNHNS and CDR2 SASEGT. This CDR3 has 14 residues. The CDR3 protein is CASCDRLGATEAFF. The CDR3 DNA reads TGTGCCAGCTGTGATAGACTGGGGGCCACTGAAGCTTTCTTT.

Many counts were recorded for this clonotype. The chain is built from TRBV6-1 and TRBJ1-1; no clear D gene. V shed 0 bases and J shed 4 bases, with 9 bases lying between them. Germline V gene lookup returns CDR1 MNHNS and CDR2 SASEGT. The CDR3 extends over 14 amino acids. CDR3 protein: CASSEAGVTTEAFF. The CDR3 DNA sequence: TGTGCCAGCAGTGAAGCCGGGGTCACCACTGAAGCTTTCTTT.

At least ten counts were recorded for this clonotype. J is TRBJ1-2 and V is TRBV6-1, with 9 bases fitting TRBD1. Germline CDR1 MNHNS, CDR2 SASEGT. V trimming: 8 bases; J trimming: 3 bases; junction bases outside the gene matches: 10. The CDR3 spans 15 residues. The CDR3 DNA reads TGTGCCAGCGGACCCAACACAGGGGGCGACTATGGCTACACCTTC. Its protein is CASGPNTGGDYGYTF.

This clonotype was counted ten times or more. CDR3 sequence (DNA): TGTGCCAGCAGCTTATCAGGGAAAGAGACCCAGTACTTC. This translates into CASSLSGKETQYF. The V and J genes are TRBV7-2 and TRBJ2-5, with a tentative D call TRBD1 (5 bases). Trimming removed 2 bases from V and 3 bases from J, with 7 bases in between. There are 13 residues in the CDR3. Germline V CDR1 and CDR2: SGHTA, FQGNSA.

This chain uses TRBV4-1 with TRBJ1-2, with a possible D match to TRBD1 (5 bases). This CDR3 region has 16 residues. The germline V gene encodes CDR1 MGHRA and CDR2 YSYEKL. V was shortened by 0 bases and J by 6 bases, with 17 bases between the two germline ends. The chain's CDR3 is CASSQEGGSNHDGYTF. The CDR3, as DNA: TGCGCCAGCAGCCAAGAGGGGGGTTCTAACCATGATGGCTACACCTTC.

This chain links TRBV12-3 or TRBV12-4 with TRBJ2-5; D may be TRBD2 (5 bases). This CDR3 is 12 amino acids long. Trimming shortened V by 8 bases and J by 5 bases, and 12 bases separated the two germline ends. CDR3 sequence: CASAGVGETQYF. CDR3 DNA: TGTGCCAGCGCCGGGGTCGGGGAGACCCAGTACTTC.

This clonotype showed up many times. The CDR3, as DNA: TGTGCCAGCAGTTTTGCGAACACTGAAGCTTTCTTT. This gives the protein CASSFANTEAFF. This chain links TRBV27 with TRBJ1-1; D not certain. CDR1 and CDR2 (germline): MNHEY, SMNVEV (reference sequence). Trimming stripped 3 bases from V and 1 base from J, with 3 bases between. This CDR3 has 12 amino acids.

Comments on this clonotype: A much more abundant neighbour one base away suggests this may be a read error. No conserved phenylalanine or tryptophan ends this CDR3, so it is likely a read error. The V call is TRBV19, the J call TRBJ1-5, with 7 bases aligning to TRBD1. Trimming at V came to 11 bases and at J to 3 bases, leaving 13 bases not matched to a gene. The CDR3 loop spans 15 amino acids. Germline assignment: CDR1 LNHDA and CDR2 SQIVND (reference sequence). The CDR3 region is CAVRSRGPDNQPQHV. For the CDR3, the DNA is TGTGCCGTTCGATCGAGGGGGCCAGACAATCAGCCCCAGCATGTT.

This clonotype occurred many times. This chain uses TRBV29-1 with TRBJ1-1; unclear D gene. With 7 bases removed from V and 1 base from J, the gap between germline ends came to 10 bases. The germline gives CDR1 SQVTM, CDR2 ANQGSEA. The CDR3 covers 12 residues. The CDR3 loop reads CSAGRTNTEAFF. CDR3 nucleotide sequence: TGCAGCGCCGGACGGACGAACACTGAAGCTTTCTTT.

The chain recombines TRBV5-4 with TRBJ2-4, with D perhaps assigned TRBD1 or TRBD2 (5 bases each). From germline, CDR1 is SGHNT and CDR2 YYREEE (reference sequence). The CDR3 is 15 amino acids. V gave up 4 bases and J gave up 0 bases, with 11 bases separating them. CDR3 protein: CASSGTGLAKNIQYF. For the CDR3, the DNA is TGTGCCAGCAGCGGGACCGGGCTAGCCAAAAACATTCAGTACTTC.

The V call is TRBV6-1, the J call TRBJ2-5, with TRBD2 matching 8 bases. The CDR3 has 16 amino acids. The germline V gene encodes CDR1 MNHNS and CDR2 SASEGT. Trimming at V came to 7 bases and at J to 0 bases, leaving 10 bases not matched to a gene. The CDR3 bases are TGTGCCAGCACTGGTAGCGGGACACCAAACCAAGAGACCCAGTACTTC. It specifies CASTGSGTPNQETQYF.

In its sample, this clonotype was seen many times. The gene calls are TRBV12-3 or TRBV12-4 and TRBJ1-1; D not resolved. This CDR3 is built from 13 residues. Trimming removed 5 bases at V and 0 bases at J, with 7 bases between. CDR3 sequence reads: CASSQTLNTEAFF. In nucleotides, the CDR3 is TGTGCCAGCAGTCAAACACTGAACACTGAAGCTTTCTTT.

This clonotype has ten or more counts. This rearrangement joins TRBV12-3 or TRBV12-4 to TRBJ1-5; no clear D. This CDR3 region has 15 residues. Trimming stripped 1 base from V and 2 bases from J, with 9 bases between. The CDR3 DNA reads TGTGCCAGCAGTTTAGGGTCTAGGGGCAATCAGCCCCAGCATTTT. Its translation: CASSLGSRGNQPQHF.

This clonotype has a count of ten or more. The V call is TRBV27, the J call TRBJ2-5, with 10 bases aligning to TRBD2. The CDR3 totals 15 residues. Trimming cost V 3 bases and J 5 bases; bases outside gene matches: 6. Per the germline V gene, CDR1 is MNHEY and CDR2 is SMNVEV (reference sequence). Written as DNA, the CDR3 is TGTGCCAGCAGTTTGCGGCTAGCGGGGGCTGAGACCCAGTACTTC. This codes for CASSLRLAGAETQYF.

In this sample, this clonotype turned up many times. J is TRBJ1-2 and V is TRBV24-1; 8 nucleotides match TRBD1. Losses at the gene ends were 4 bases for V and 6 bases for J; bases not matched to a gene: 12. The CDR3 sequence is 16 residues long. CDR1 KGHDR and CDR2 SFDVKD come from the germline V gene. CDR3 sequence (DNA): TGTGCCACCAGTGACCCTTTTGGCAGGGGGCGGGATGGCTACACCTTC. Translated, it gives CATSDPFGRGRDGYTF.